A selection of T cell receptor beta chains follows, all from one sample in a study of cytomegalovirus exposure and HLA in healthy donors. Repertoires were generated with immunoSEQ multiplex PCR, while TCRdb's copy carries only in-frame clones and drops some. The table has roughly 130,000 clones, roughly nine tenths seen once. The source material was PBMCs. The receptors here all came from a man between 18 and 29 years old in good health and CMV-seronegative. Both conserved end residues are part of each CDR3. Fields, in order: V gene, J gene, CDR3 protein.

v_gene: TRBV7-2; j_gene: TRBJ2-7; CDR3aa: CASSLGRAHEQYF
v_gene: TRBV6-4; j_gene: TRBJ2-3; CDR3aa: CASSAASGGTDTQYF
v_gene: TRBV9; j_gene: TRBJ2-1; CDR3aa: CASSEGLAAYNEQFF
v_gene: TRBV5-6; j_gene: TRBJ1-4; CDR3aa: CASSPTGTGKEKLFF
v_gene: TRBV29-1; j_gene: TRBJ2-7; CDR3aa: CSVETGVEQYF
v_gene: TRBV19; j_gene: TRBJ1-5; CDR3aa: CASSPDRGPQHF
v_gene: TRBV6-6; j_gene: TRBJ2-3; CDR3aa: CASMGQTDTQYF
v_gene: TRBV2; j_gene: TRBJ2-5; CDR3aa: CASSVFGSQYF
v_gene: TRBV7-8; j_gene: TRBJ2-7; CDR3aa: CASSPEGVPYEQYF
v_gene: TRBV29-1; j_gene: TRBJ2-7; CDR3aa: CSVEELAPYEQYF
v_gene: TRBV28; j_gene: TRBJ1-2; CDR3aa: CASSLSSDYGYTF
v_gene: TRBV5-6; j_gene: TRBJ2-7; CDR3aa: CASSSPGLAGGRAYEQYF
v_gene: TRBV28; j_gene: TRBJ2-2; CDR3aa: CASSDQGTGELFF
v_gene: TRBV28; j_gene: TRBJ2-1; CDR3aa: CASTRRVPFGDSYNEQFF
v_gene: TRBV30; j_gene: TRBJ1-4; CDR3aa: CAWSATAMNEKLFF
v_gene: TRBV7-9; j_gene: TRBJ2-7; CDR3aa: CASSIRDTSYEQYF
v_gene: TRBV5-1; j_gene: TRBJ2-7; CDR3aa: CASSLAGQIYEQYF
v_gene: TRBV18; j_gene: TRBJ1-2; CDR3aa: CASSPPRELNYGYTF
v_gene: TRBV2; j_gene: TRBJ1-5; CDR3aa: CASRGRQHQPQHF
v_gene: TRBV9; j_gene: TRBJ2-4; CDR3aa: CASLTGEAKNIQYF
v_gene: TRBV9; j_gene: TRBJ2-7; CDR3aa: CASSSRTGVYEQYF
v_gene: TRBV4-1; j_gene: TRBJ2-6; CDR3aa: CASSQGLAGPPGANVLTF
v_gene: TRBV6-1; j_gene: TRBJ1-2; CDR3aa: CASTWGQGAGGYTF
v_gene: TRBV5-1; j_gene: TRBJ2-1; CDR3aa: CASSLASGSYNEQFF
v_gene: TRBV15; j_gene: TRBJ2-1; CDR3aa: CATSRERSGSYNEQFF
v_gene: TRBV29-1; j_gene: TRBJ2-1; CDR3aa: CSVDAGYDEQFF
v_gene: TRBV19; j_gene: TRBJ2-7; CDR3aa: CASSIDGAGYYEQYF
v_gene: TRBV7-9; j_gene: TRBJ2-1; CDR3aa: CASSFGDGRNNEQFF
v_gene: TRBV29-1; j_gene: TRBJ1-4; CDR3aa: CSVDAGVGNEKLFF
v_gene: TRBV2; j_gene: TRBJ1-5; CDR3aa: CASRWGGAGNQPQHF
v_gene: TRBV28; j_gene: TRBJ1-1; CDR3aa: CASHSGTVTEAFF